The source of this T cell receptor (beta chain) is a study of regulatory T cells in long-lasting Graves disease. With iRepertoire HTBI primers and Arm-PCR of CDR3 regions, TCR beta libraries were built. TCRdb called the multiplex PCR reads again in MiXCR, with one record for every CDR3 protein. The sample has about 320,000 distinct CDR3 sequences; 18% are singletons. The V gene lost 8 bases and the J gene lost 8 bases, with 9 bases spanning the gap. The CDR3 totals 10 residues. Time point here: newly diagnosed GD, antithyroid drugs for less than 3 months. The TCR library was made from RNA that had been extracted from PBMCs in TRIzol. Graves' disease diagnosis relied on American Thyroid Association guidelines.

The sample here was peripheral blood mononuclear cells (PBMCs), taken at new diagnosis, from a patient treated with antithyroid drugs. The V call is TRBV12-3 or TRBV12-4, the J call TRBJ1-1; weak D call: TRBD1 (6 bases). The sequence came from a female donor with Graves disease. The CDR3 DNA follows: TGTGCCAGCGGCCAGGGGGAAGCTTTCTTT. Translating gives CASGQGEAFF.